The rows below give T cell receptor beta chains drawn from one sample of a study of T cells in Graves' hyperthyroidism and ophthalmopathy. TCRdb called the multiplex PCR reads again in MiXCR, with one record for every CDR3 protein. This sample has a few hundred thousand distinct CDR3 sequences, with roughly an eighth found just once. Sample: blood. The receptor set was obtained from a woman aged 40 to 55 with Graves' ophthalmopathy. Both conserved end residues are trimmed from each CDR3.

length	J	V	CDR3
11	TRBJ1-1	TRBV10-1	ASRGQGTTEAF
12	TRBJ1-6	TRBV4-1	ASSQQGSYSPLH
11	TRBJ2-5	TRBV24-1	ATTDSYQETQY
14	TRBJ1-1	TRBV6-5	ASSYSQGGLSTEAF
11	TRBJ2-5	TRBV28	ASSVQGEETQY
12	TRBJ2-3	TRBV5-1	ASSRGQGADTQY
9	TRBJ1-2	TRBV12-3/TRBV12-4	ASSFMREYT
13	TRBJ1-2	TRBV19	ASSIDRSASYGYT
13	TRBJ2-4	TRBV27	ASSLSPQGQGVQY
10	TRBJ2-5	TRBV20-1	SARETGTTQY
10	TRBJ1-6	TRBV12-3/TRBV12-4	ASSFAHMTLH
11	TRBJ2-1	TRBV12-3/TRBV12-4	ASSLAPGDEQF
12	TRBJ1-1	TRBV7-6	ASSLGEGDTEAF
13	TRBJ1-2	TRBV3-1	ASSHAPTGGYGYT
14	TRBJ1-1	TRBV7-2	ASSPTQAGTLGRAF
12	TRBJ2-7	TRBV20-1	SAQDRRGPDEQY
11	TRBJ1-1	TRBV12-3/TRBV12-4	ASSDSMNTEAF
12	TRBJ2-3	TRBV2	ASSEDRGTDTQY
14	TRBJ2-5	TRBV12-3/TRBV12-4	ASSKGIGTGPETQY
13	TRBJ2-4	TRBV28	ASSPPGGTKNIQY
15	TRBJ1-1	TRBV7-8	ASSLTGSIGDGTEAF
12	TRBJ1-1	TRBV19	ASSRSQANTEAF
14	TRBJ2-7	TRBV27	ASSFLSPSSAYEQY
11	TRBJ2-5	TRBV19	ASSSRERETQY
9	TRBJ1-2	TRBV29-1	SVEDTGGFT
12	TRBJ2-7	TRBV6-1	ASSEALRGYEQY
13	TRBJ1-4	TRBV2	ASSEAGSTNEKLF
12	TRBJ2-1	TRBV19	ASRGETRYNEQF
12	TRBJ1-4	TRBV7-9	ASSLSSGREKLF
13	TRBJ2-7	TRBV2	ASTVWTSGSGEQY
12	TRBJ2-7	TRBV20-1	SARQGAGVGEQY
11	TRBJ1-2	TRBV7-2	ASSPDREVGYT
14	TRBJ2-1	TRBV5-5	ASSLVRDRGFNEQF
12	TRBJ2-5	TRBV7-8	ASSSGLSRETQY